A single sample gave rise to the 14 T cell receptor beta chains below, sequenced in a study of blood T cell repertoires in COVID-19. TCRdb's table, derived via immunoSEQ multiplex PCR, lists solely in-frame clones and lacks some. The table has about 63,000 clones, approximately 75% seen once. The sequenced material came from peripheral blood. The receptors originated from a man between 60 and 70 years old with COVID-19, enrolled during active disease.

The genes are TRBV27 and TRBJ2-7; D perhaps matches TRBD1 (6 bases). This CDR3 comprises 15 residues. Looked up from germline, CDR1 is MNHEY and CDR2 is SMNVEV (reference sequence). Between the trimmed V and J ends, which lost 6 bases and 0 bases, there was a span of 15 bases. The CDR3 loop is CASRRFRDISYEQYF. The CDR3 nucleotides read TGTGCCAGCAGGCGATTCCGGGACATCTCCTACGAGCAGTACTTC.

A word on this clone: The identical CDR3 is also encoded by other nucleotide sequences in the sample. The rearrangement links TRBV5-5 to TRBJ2-3, with 9 bases matching TRBD2. The germline CDR1 and CDR2 sequences are SGHKS and YYEKEE (reference sequence). The CDR3 has 16 amino acids. CDR3 sequence: CPRCLGGGGRALPGYF. CDR3 coding DNA: TGTCCCCGCTGCTTGGGTGGGGGCGGGAGGGCCCTCCCTGGGTATTTT.

This chain uses TRBV14 with TRBJ2-7; D ambiguous. Germline lookup yields CDR1 SGHDN and CDR2 FVKESK. This CDR3 comprises 14 residues. V lost 2 bases and J 6 bases, leaving 14 bases between the germline ends. CDR3 amino acids: CASSQTRTTGEQYF. The DNA for the CDR3 is TGTGCCAGCAGCCAAACGCGTACTACCGGCGAGCAGTACTTC.

The genes are TRBV5-6 and TRBJ1-2; D gene unclear. Germline CDR1 SGHDT, CDR2 YYEEEE. V dropped 2 bases and J dropped 3 bases, with 5 bases sitting between them. This CDR3 comprises 12 residues. The CDR3, as DNA: TGTGCCAGCAGCTTTCCAGACTATGGCTACACCTTC. It codes for CASSFPDYGYTF.

This chain joins TRBV28 and TRBJ1-3; D unclear. CDR1 is MDHEN and CDR2 is SYDVKM in the germline V gene. The CDR3 runs 15 residues. V lost 3 bases and J lost 0, with 9 bases in between. CDR3 amino acids: CASSFPRSSGNTIYF. The CDR3 bases are TGTGCCAGCAGTTTCCCCCGCAGCTCTGGAAACACCATATATTTT.

V and J are TRBV4-1 and TRBJ2-1; weak D call: TRBD2 (5 bases). This CDR3 is built from 16 residues. V was shortened by 1 base and J by 9 bases, with 19 bases between the two germline ends. Germline CDR1 reads MGHRA; CDR2 reads YSYEKL. The CDR3 nucleotides read TGCGCCAGCAGCCAAGGAAGAGGGAGAATGCGCGGTGAGCAGTTCTTC. Translated: CASSQGRGRMRGEQFF.

The chain uses TRBV14 and TRBJ2-7; 8 bases are a match to TRBD1. Germline V gene sequence: CDR1 SGHDN, CDR2 FVKESK. The trim removed 1 base at V and 5 bases at J, leaving 10 bases unmatched. CDR3 length: 16 residues. CDR3 sequence reads: CASSQVLRQGPHEQYF. DNA of the CDR3: TGTGCCAGCAGCCAAGTTTTGAGACAGGGGCCCCACGAGCAGTACTTC. Full variable domain (outside the CDR3, taken from reference TRBV14 and TRBJ2-7): EAGVTQFPSHSVIEKGQTVTLRCDPISGHDNLYWYRRVMGKEIKFLLHFVKESKQDESGMPNNRFLAERTGGTYSTLKVQPAELEDSGVYFCASSQVLRQGPHEQYFGPGTRLTVT.

J is TRBJ2-1 and V is TRBV18, with a tentative D call TRBD2 (5 bases). Deletions cut 2 bases from V and 6 bases from J, with 5 bases between. The CDR3 runs to 12 residues. CDR1 is KGHSH, CDR2 LQKENI, per germline. The CDR3 region is CASSPAGNEQFF. In nucleotides, the CDR3 is TGTGCCAGCTCACCAGCGGGCAATGAGCAGTTCTTC.

The J gene is TRBJ2-1, the V gene TRBV5-4; 7 bases map to TRBD1. The CDR3 spans 16 residues. From germline, CDR1 is SGHNT and CDR2 YYREEE (reference sequence). With V trimmed by 3 bases and J by 1 base, 7 bases remained unmatched. As DNA, the CDR3 is TGTGCCAGCAGCTGGCCCCGACAGGGATCCTACAATGAGCAGTTCTTC. Translated: CASSWPRQGSYNEQFF.

The rearrangement links TRBV27 to TRBJ2-7, with a tentative D call TRBD2 (5 bases). V lost 5 bases and J lost 7, with 9 bases in between. The germline V gene has CDR1 MNHEY and CDR2 SMNVEV (reference sequence). There are 11 residues in the CDR3. In nucleotides, the CDR3 is TGTGCCAGCAGTCGGCGCGGGGAGCAGTACTTC. Amino acid sequence: CASSRRGEQYF.

The chain couples TRBV6-6 to TRBJ1-2, with 8 nucleotides matching TRBD1. The CDR3 sequence is 16 residues long. V trimming: 0 bases; J trimming: 1 base; junction bases outside the gene matches: 4. The V gene's germline CDR1 is MNHNY and CDR2 SVGAGI (reference sequence). The CDR3 nucleotides read TGTGCCAGCAGTTACTCTAATGACAGGGGTAACTATGGCTACACCTTC. Translated, it gives CASSYSNDRGNYGYTF.

This chain links TRBV27 with TRBJ1-2; 7 positions agree with TRBD1. CDR1 is MNHEY and CDR2 is SMNVEV in the germline V gene (reference sequence). There are 14 residues in the CDR3. Trimming at V came to 6 bases and at J to 4 bases, leaving 8 bases not matched to a gene. The CDR3 reads CASRLTGVGYGYTF. For the CDR3, the DNA is TGTGCCAGCAGGCTTACAGGGGTGGGCTATGGCTACACCTTC.

This chain uses TRBV5-8 with TRBJ2-6; D is ambiguous. This CDR3 spans 15 amino acids. The V end lost 0 bases, the J end lost 0 bases, and 4 bases lay between the germline ends. CDR1 and CDR2 (germline): SGHTS, YDEGEE. The CDR3 DNA sequence: TGTGCCAGCAGCTTGGGAGGCTCTGGGGCCAACGTCCTGACTTTC. Protein sequence: CASSLGGSGANVLTF.

In its sample, this clone was seen a few times. The chain joins TRBV9 to TRBJ2-1; tentative D call: TRBD2 (6 bases). V lost 4 bases and J lost 9, with 17 bases in between. In germline, CDR1 is SGDLS, CDR2 YYNGEE. The CDR3 is 14 residues long. The CDR3 nucleotides are TGTGCCAGCAGCATCGACAATGGGGGAGGTGAGCAGTTCTTC. This gives the protein CASSIDNGGGEQFF.